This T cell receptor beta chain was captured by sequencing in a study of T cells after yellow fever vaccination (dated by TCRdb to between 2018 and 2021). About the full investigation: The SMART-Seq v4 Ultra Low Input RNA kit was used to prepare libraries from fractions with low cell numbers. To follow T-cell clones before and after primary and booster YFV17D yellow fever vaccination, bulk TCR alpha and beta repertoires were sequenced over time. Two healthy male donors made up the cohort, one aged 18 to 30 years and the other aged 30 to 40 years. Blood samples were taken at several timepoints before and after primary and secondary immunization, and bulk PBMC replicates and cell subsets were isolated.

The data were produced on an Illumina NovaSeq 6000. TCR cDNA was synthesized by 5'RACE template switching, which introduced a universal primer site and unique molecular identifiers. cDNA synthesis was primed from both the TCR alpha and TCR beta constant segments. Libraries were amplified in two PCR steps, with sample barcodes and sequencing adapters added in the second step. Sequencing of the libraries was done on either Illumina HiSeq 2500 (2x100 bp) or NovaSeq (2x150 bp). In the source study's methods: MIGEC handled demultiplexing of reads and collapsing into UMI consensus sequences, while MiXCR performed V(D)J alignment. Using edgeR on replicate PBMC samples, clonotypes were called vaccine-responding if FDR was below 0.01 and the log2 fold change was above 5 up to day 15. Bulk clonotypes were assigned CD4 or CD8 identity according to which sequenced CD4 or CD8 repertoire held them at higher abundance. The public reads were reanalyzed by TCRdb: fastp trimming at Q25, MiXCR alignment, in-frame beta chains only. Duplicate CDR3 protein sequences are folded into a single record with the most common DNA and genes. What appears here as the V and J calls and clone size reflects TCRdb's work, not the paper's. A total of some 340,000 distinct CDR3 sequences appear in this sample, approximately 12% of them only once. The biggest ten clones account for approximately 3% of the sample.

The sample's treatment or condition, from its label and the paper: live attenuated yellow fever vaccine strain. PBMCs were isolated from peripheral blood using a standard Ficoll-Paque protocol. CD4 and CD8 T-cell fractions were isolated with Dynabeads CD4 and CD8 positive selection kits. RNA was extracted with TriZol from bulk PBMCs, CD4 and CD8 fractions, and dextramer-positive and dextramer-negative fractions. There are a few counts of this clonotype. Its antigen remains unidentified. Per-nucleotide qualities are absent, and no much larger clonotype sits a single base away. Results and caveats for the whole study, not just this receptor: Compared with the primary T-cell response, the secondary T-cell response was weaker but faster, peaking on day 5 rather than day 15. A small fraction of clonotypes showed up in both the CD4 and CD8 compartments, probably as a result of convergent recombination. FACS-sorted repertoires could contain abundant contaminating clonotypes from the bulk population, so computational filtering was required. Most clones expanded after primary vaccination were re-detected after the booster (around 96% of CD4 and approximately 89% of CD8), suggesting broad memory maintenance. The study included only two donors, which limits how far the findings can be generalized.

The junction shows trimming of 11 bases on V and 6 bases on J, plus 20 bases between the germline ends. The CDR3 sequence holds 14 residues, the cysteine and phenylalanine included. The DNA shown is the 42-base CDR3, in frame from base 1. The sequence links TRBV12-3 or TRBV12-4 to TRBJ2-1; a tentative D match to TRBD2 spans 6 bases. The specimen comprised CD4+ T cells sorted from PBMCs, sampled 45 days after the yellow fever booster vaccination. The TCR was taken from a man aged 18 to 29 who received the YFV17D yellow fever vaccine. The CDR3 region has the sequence CAGSPGTQTNEQFF. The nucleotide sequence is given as TGTGCCGGATCCCCCGGGACTCAGACCAATGAGCAGTTCTTC.